The TCR beta chain described here comes from a study of T cell repertoires in cytomegalovirus infection. TCRdb processed the reads anew with MiXCR; each CDR3 protein has one entry. Of some 390,000 distinct CDR3 sequences detected, 15% to 20% appear once; the ten largest clones hold around 10%. The CDR3 extends over 14 amino acids. Per the germline V gene, CDR1 is DFQATT and CDR2 is SNEGSKA (reference sequence). V lost 2 bases and J 4 bases, leaving 9 bases between the germline ends. The sequenced material came from PBMCs. The chain joins TRBV20-1 to TRBJ2-6; unclear D gene. This clonotype was obtained from a human donor in good health (CMV status not recorded). Some clones in this sample may be carry-over from other donors' samples. In DNA form, the CDR3 reads TGCAGTGCTAGAAGGTCTGTGGGGGCCAACGTCCTGACTTTC. Protein sequence: CSARRSVGANVLTF.